The 15 T cell receptor beta chains below were found in one sample sequenced in a study of blood T cells in healthy people across ages. The use of a sample-barcoded 5' primer and a J-beta primer mix characterized a second PCR of roughly 7 to 12 cycles. TCRdb itself ran the 5' RACE reads through MiXCR, one entry per CDR3 protein. The sample carries under 700,000 distinct CDR3 sequences, under 30% recorded once. The sample was also linked to a second study, of T cells of mothers and their children.

Sequences were obtained from blood. The receptors shown here come from a boy aged 5-17 years in good health.

This clonotype was found a few times. V usage is TRBV9 and J usage is TRBJ2-5; 9 bases are shared with TRBD1. Losses at the gene ends were 3 bases for V and 5 bases for J; bases not matched to a gene: 5. This CDR3 has 14 amino acids. Germline-derived CDR1 and CDR2 are SGDLS and YYNGEE. In DNA form, the CDR3 reads TGTGCCAGCAGCGCACAGGGGGCCGGGGAGACCCAGTACTTC. Amino acid sequence: CASSAQGAGETQYF.

The sample holds a few counts of this clonotype. This sequence joins TRBV20-1 and TRBJ2-3; 11 positions match TRBD2. CDR1 is DFQATT, CDR2 SNEGSKA, per germline (reference sequence). With V trimmed by 5 bases and J by 0 bases, 1 base remained unmatched. This CDR3 is 14 amino acids long. The CDR3 loop is CSAVAGGSTDTQYF. CDR3 coding DNA: TGCAGTGCTGTAGCGGGAGGGAGCACAGATACGCAGTATTTT.

This clonotype has only a few counts. The chain is built from TRBV20-1 and TRBJ2-4; possibly TRBD1 for D (6 bases). Germline V gene data show CDR1 as DFQATT and CDR2 as SNEGSKA (reference sequence). Deletions cut 2 bases from V and 11 bases from J, with 7 bases between. The CDR3 extends over 10 amino acids. CDR3 bases: TGCAGTGCTAGAAAGGGGGTTCAGTACTTC. This gives the protein CSARKGVQYF.

This clonotype was observed a single time. A much larger clone is a single base away; this may be a read error. Here the CDR3 reads CASNLRLAGESDTQYF. The CDR3 coding sequence is TGCGCCAGCAACTTGCGGCTAGCGGGGGAGTCAGATACGCAGTATTTT. V gene TRBV5-1 combines with J gene TRBJ2-3; TRBD2 matches at 10 bases. The CDR3 spans 16 residues. Germline V gene sequence: CDR1 SGHRS, CDR2 YFSETQ.

This clonotype was counted at least ten times. The rearrangement uses TRBV20-1 and TRBJ1-1; D gene uncertain. The CDR3 covers 14 residues. The germline V and J ends were trimmed by 2 bases and 0 bases, with 10 bases remaining between them. In germline, CDR1 is DFQATT, CDR2 SNEGSKA (reference sequence). This CDR3 is CSARKRAMNTEAFF. In DNA form, the CDR3 reads TGCAGTGCTAGAAAAAGGGCTATGAACACTGAAGCTTTCTTT.

Turning to this clonotype: This likely comes from a read error, as the CDR3 has no conserved phenylalanine or tryptophan at its end. The V and J genes are TRBV7-2 and TRBJ1-2, with 9 bases matching TRBD1. The CDR3 is made up of 14 amino acids. Germline CDR1 is SGHTA and CDR2 is FQGNSA. Trimming cost V 1 base and J 8 bases; bases outside gene matches: 5. CDR3 protein: CASSLETGGEGYTL. The CDR3 bases are TGTGCCAGCAGCTTAGAGACAGGGGGGGAAGGCTACACCCTC.

This clonotype came up a few times. The V call is TRBV7-9, the J call TRBJ1-6; the D is unclear. From germline, CDR1 is SEHNR and CDR2 FQNEAQ (reference sequence). The V end lost 5 bases, the J end lost 13 bases, and 12 bases lay between the germline ends. The CDR3 has 12 residues. CDR3 residues: CASSTSLGPLHF. The CDR3 nucleotides are TGTGCCAGCAGCACTTCCCTAGGTCCCCTCCACTTT.

The chain combines TRBV6-2 or TRBV6-3 with TRBJ2-7; D not resolved. V was shortened by 6 bases and J by 3 bases, with 9 bases between the two germline ends. The CDR3 loop spans 12 amino acids. Per germline, CDR1 MNHEY and CDR2 SVGEGT. The CDR3 DNA is TGTGCCAGCAGGGGCGGAAACTACGAGCAGTACTTC. This sequence encodes CASRGGNYEQYF.

This clonotype turned up a few times. The chain uses TRBV3-1 and TRBJ2-5; 7 bases fit TRBD2. Looked up from germline, CDR1 is LGHDT and CDR2 is YNNKEL (reference sequence). The CDR3 length is 14 residues. V dropped 4 bases and J dropped 3; count of bases not matched to a gene: 5. CDR3 DNA: TGTGCCAGCAGCCCCGGGACTACGAAAGAGACCCAGTACTTC. Its protein is CASSPGTTKETQYF.

The gene calls are TRBV10-3 and TRBJ2-5; possibly TRBD1 or TRBD2 for D (5 bases each). Trimming took off 10 bases at V and 1 base at J, with 10 bases between the two ends. Germline CDR1 reads ENHRY; CDR2 reads SYGVKD. The CDR3 sequence is 12 residues long. DNA of the CDR3: TGTGCCACCCGGGACGGCCAAGAGACCCAGTACTTC. The encoded protein is CATRDGQETQYF.

This chain uses TRBV27 with TRBJ1-1; D is uncertain. CDR1 MNHEY and CDR2 SMNVEV come from the germline V gene (reference sequence). The CDR3 totals 13 residues. Trimming shortened V by 8 bases and J by 5 bases, and 15 bases separated the two germline ends. The CDR3 loop reads CASAEGLGTEAFF. The CDR3 region has the DNA TGTGCCAGCGCCGAAGGGCTCGGGACTGAAGCTTTCTTT.

This clonotype was observed a few times. The chain links TRBV20-1 to TRBJ2-3; 9 nucleotides agree with TRBD1. Germline V lookup: CDR1 DFQATT, CDR2 SNEGSKA (reference sequence). After removal of 4 bases from V and 0 bases from J, the junction contained 2 bases not matched to a gene. The CDR3 has 14 amino acids. CDR3 sequence (DNA): TGCAGTGCTACCGGGACAGGGAGCACAGATACGCAGTATTTT. Encoded protein: CSATGTGSTDTQYF.

This clonotype was seen a few times. V is TRBV6-5 and J is TRBJ2-1, with 9 bases matching TRBD2. Matching the DNA end better, TRBJ2-5 makes the J call doubtful. Germline V gives CDR1 MNHEY, CDR2 SVGAGI. The length of the CDR3 is 16 residues. CDR3 protein: CASSFSLRGGQETQYF. CDR3 sequence (DNA): TGTGCCAGCAGTTTCTCACTGCGGGGGGGGCAAGAGACCCAGTACTTC.

This clonotype was recorded many times. The CDR3 DNA is TGTGCCAGCAGTTACTCGGGACCGGGTATCTCTGGGGCCAACGTCCTGACTTTC. This codes for CASSYSGPGISGANVLTF. The chain employs TRBV6-5 and TRBJ2-6; tentatively, D is TRBD1 or TRBD2 (5 bases each). CDR3 length: 18 residues. Trimming removed 0 bases from V and 0 bases from J, with 12 bases in between. Germline CDR1 is MNHEY and CDR2 is SVGAGI.

V usage is TRBV12-3 or TRBV12-4 and J usage is TRBJ2-7; possibly TRBD1 for D (5 bases). Trimming pared 5 bases from V and 4 bases from J, leaving 9 bases between. CDR3 length equals 12 residues. The CDR3 region has the DNA TGTGCCAGCAGTCTCAGGGTTTACGAGCAGTACTTC. Translation gives CASSLRVYEQYF.